What follows are 30 T cell receptor beta chains derived from one specimen sequenced in a study of post-analysis software for immune sequencing data (dated by TCRdb to the mid-2010s). The antigens of these receptors remain unknown. General study outcomes and caveats: Significantly higher frequencies in patients than in controls were found for roughly five TRBV segments, including TRBV5-6, TRBV5-1 and TRBV20-1.

The method behind the library was PCR. The data were produced on an Illumina HiSeq 2500. To reduce PCR and sequencing biases, unique molecular identifiers were incorporated into the TCR beta cDNA libraries. TCRdb's own reprocessing of the public reads used fastp at Q25 and MiXCR and kept productive beta chains. Every distinct CDR3 protein forms one entry, paired with its most common genes and DNA. For this sample there are 250,000 to 300,000 distinct CDR3 sequences; around 34% appear just once. Around 5% of the sample comes from the top ten. Sequencing was carried out using blood. These TCRs come from a girl aged 5 to 17 with multiple sclerosis.

V is TRBV24-1 and J is TRBJ1-4; D is perhaps TRBD1 (6 bases). CDR1 and CDR2 (germline): KGHDR, SFDVKD. This CDR3 region has 15 residues. Deletions cut 3 bases from V and 8 bases from J, with 15 bases between. The CDR3 loop is CATSDPSGGQEKLFF. CDR3 sequence (DNA): TGTGCCACCAGTGATCCTTCGGGGGGGCAGGAAAAACTGTTTTTT.

The CDR3 loop is CASSDSYNEQFF. CDR3 DNA: TGTGCCAGCAGTGACTCCTACAATGAGCAGTTCTTC. The gene calls are TRBV7-9 and TRBJ2-1; no definite D call. This CDR3 spans 12 amino acids. Deletions cut 6 bases from V and 0 bases from J, with 3 bases between. Per germline, CDR1 SEHNR and CDR2 FQNEAQ (reference sequence).

Ten or more counts support this clonotype. This sequence joins TRBV4-1 and TRBJ2-3, with 8 bases that match TRBD2. V was clipped by 0 bases and J by 5 bases; unmatched bases: 4. The CDR3 has 15 residues. Per the germline V gene, CDR1 is MGHRA and CDR2 is YSYEKL. The CDR3 DNA reads TGCGCCAGCAGCCAAGATAGGCTAGCGGGAGATACGCAGTATTTT. Its protein product is CASSQDRLAGDTQYF.

For this clonotype: This may come from a read error, since a much larger clone is one base off. The chain uses TRBV5-5 and TRBJ1-1; D remains unclear. Per the germline V gene, CDR1 is SGHKS and CDR2 is YYEKEE (reference sequence). This CDR3 is built from 13 residues. The CDR3 nucleotides read TGTGCCGGCAGCTTGGGTTCCCGCACGGGGGCTTTCTTT. This translates into CAGSLGSRTGAFF.

This chain links TRBV5-1 with TRBJ2-5; 14 bases line up with TRBD2. CDR1 SGHRS and CDR2 YFSETQ come from the germline V gene. The CDR3 covers 17 residues. V trimming: 3 bases; J trimming: 5 bases; junction bases outside the gene matches: 9. CDR3 protein: CASSSMTSGGAWETQYF. CDR3 sequence (DNA): TGCGCCAGCAGCTCTATGACTAGCGGGGGGGCGTGGGAGACCCAGTACTTC. Drawing the rest from reference TRBV5-1 and TRBJ2-5, the complete variable domain is KAGVTQTPRYLIKTRGQQVTLSCSPISGHRSVSWYQQTPGQGLQFLFEYFSETQRNKGNFPGRFSGRQFSNSRSEMNVSTLELGDSALYLCASSSMTSGGAWETQYFGPGTRLLVL.

The V and J genes are TRBV4-1 and TRBJ2-3; 12 nucleotides align to TRBD2. Trimming at V came to 2 bases and at J to 2 bases, leaving 23 bases not matched to a gene. There are 23 residues in the CDR3. CDR1 is MGHRA and CDR2 is YSYEKL in the germline V gene. This chain's CDR3 is CASSQKGLTSGRSRPLNTDTQYF. The DNA for the CDR3 is TGCGCCAGCAGCCAAAAGGGCCTTACTAGCGGGAGGTCCCGCCCTCTTAACACAGATACGCAGTATTTT.

The sample holds many counts of this clonotype. CDR3 coding DNA: TGTGCCAGCAGTGTCGGCGGGGCAAGCAATGAGCAGTTCTTC. Amino acids: CASSVGGASNEQFF. The V and J genes are TRBV2 and TRBJ2-1, with a tentative D call TRBD2 (6 bases). CDR1 and CDR2 from the germline V gene are SNHLY and FYNNEI. The CDR3 consists of 14 residues. The ends were cut back, 4 bases at V and 6 bases at J, with 13 bases in the middle.

About this clonotype itself: A much larger clone differs from this one at a single base, so this may be a read error. The chain joins TRBV7-2 to TRBJ2-7; the match to TRBD2 covers 8 bases. The DNA end is a closer match to TRBJ2-4, so the J assignment may be wrong. CDR1 is SGHTA, CDR2 FQGNSA, per germline. This CDR3 has 14 residues. The CDR3 DNA sequence: TGTGCCAGCAGACGGGCGGGGGGCAAAAACATTCAGTACTTC. Translating gives CASRRAGGKNIQYF.

This clonotype has more than one count but fewer than ten. The rearrangement links TRBV5-1 to TRBJ1-4; D is unresolved. V was trimmed by 1 base and J by 8 bases, leaving 15 bases between them. This CDR3 has 15 residues. The germline CDR1 and CDR2 sequences are SGHRS and YFSETQ. CDR3 amino acids: CASSLLPSTTEKLFF. The CDR3 DNA follows: TGCGCCAGCAGCTTGCTTCCCTCCACCACCGAAAAACTGTTTTTT.

The gene calls are TRBV4-1 and TRBJ2-6; D uncertain. V lost 0 bases and J 1 base, leaving 16 bases between the germline ends. Germline V gene data show CDR1 as MGHRA and CDR2 as YSYEKL. This CDR3 region has 19 residues. CDR3 protein: CASSQEPSISESGANVLTF. The CDR3 DNA is TGCGCCAGCAGCCAAGAGCCCTCCATCTCCGAGTCTGGGGCCAACGTCCTGACTTTC.

This clonotype came up a few times. This chain links TRBV6-1 with TRBJ1-6; D is perhaps TRBD1 (5 bases). The CDR3 sequence is 15 residues long. The germline V and J ends were trimmed by 1 base and 5 bases, with 9 bases remaining between them. Germline CDR1 MNHNS, CDR2 SASEGT. The CDR3 spells CASSEEAGHNSPLHF. CDR3 DNA: TGTGCCAGCAGTGAAGAGGCAGGGCATAATTCACCCCTCCACTTT.

This clonotype appeared a few times. This chain links TRBV9 with TRBJ1-1; a possible D gene is TRBD1 (5 bases). CDR1 is SGDLS and CDR2 is YYNGEE in the germline V gene. Trimming left V 4 bases short and J 4 bases short, with 11 bases between. This CDR3 comprises 13 residues. CDR3 in DNA: TGTGCCAGCAGCCCCAGGGTTGGCACTGAAGCTTTCTTT. Amino acid sequence: CASSPRVGTEAFF. Drawing the rest from reference TRBV9 and TRBJ1-1, the complete variable domain is DSGVTQTPKHLITATGQRVTLRCSPRSGDLSVYWYQQSLDQGLQFLIQYYNGEERAKGNILERFSAQQFPDLHSELNLSSLELGDSALYFCASSPRVGTEAFFGQGTRLTVV.

In regard to this clonotype: Given a much more abundant clone one base away, this may be a read error. J is TRBJ1-6 and V is TRBV28, with a tentative D call TRBD1 (6 bases). The length of the CDR3 is 10 residues. Germline lookup yields CDR1 MDHEN and CDR2 SYDVKM. V was cut by 10 bases and J by 18 bases, with 16 bases left in between. The CDR3 is CATGGALPHF. The CDR3, as DNA: TGTGCCACCGGGGGGGCGCTCCCCCACTTT. Combining the CDR3 with reference TRBV28 and TRBJ1-6 gives the whole variable domain DVKVTQSSRYLVKRTGEKVFLECVQDMDHENMFWYRQDPGLGLRLIYFSYDVKMKEKGDIPEGYSVSREKKERFSLILESASTNQTSMYLCATGGALPHFGNGTRLTVT.

This clonotype was found many times. The chain recombines TRBV24-1 with TRBJ2-1; the D is unclear. The V gene lost 3 bases and the J gene lost 0 bases, with 17 bases spanning the gap. There are 18 residues in the CDR3. Germline V lookup: CDR1 KGHDR, CDR2 SFDVKD. The CDR3 coding sequence is TGTGCCACCAGTGATGGGCGTAGGGCGGTTCCCTCCTACAATGAGCAGTTCTTC. This sequence encodes CATSDGRRAVPSYNEQFF.

This clonotype came up many times. The V call is TRBV18, the J call TRBJ2-5; D remains ambiguous. The ends were cut back, 3 bases at V and 4 bases at J, with 18 bases in the middle. The CDR3 contains 16 residues. Germline CDR1 and CDR2: KGHSH and LQKENI. Here the CDR3 reads CASSPEPVTVRETQYF. In DNA form, the CDR3 reads TGTGCCAGCTCACCTGAACCGGTTACTGTTCGAGAGACCCAGTACTTC.

Here the CDR3 reads CASTHGGGEWNEQFF. For the CDR3, the DNA is TGTGCCAGCACTCACGGCGGGGGGGAATGGAATGAGCAGTTCTTC. This chain joins TRBV28 and TRBJ2-1; 9 nucleotides align to TRBD2. The CDR3 runs to 15 residues. Per the germline V gene, CDR1 is MDHEN and CDR2 is SYDVKM. J was trimmed by 7 bases and V by 7 bases; bases with no gene match: 11.

This clonotype has a handful of counts. V and J are TRBV20-1 and TRBJ2-1; 13 nucleotides line up with TRBD2. Germline trimming cut 3 bases from V and 1 base from J; bases unmatched to any gene: 6. Germline values: CDR1 DFQATT, CDR2 SNEGSKA (reference sequence). The CDR3 is 17 amino acids. The CDR3 region has the DNA TGCAGTGCTAGTTTGACTAGCGGGGGGATATCCTACAATGAGCAGTTCTTC. Translation gives CSASLTSGGISYNEQFF.

The chain recombines TRBV3-1 with TRBJ2-3; 8 nucleotides line up with TRBD2. Germline V gives CDR1 LGHDT, CDR2 YNNKEL (reference sequence). CDR3 length: 16 amino acids. Trimming cost V 4 bases and J 6 bases; bases outside gene matches: 12. CDR3 sequence (DNA): TGTGCCAGCAGCCCTATTCCGGGACTAGGGACGGATACGCAGTATTTT. Its translation is CASSPIPGLGTDTQYF.

The chain employs TRBV5-1 and TRBJ1-1, with a weak D call TRBD1 (5 bases). Per germline, CDR1 SGHRS and CDR2 YFSETQ. CDR3 length equals 16 residues. The V gene lost 4 bases and the J gene lost 0 bases, with 16 bases spanning the gap. The CDR3 bases are TGCGCCAGCAGCCCCACCCGACAGAGGATGAACACTGAAGCTTTCTTT. This encodes CASSPTRQRMNTEAFF.

In its sample, this clonotype was seen once. The V gene is TRBV6-2 or TRBV6-3, the J gene TRBJ1-5; TRBD1 might be the D (6 bases). V was trimmed by 2 bases and J by 5 bases, leaving 16 bases between them. CDR1 and CDR2 (germline): MNHEY, SVGEGT. This CDR3 is built from 16 residues. The CDR3: CASSYHPGARDQPQHF. CDR3 coding DNA: TGTGCCAGCAGTTACCACCCAGGGGCACGCGATCAGCCCCAGCATTTT.

This clonotype was picked up a small number of times. The chain recombines TRBV14 with TRBJ2-1, with 7 bases identical to TRBD2. This CDR3 region has 16 residues. Trimming at V came to 0 bases and at J to 2 bases, leaving 4 bases not matched to a gene. Looked up from germline, CDR1 is SGHDN and CDR2 is FVKESK. The CDR3 region is CASSQDWGLPYNEQFF. As DNA, the CDR3 is TGTGCCAGCAGCCAAGATTGGGGACTACCCTACAATGAGCAGTTCTTC.

This clonotype has at least ten counts. J is TRBJ2-3 and V is TRBV20-1, with D possibly TRBD2 on 5 matching bases. CDR3 length equals 11 residues. Trimming pared 7 bases from V and 6 bases from J, leaving 11 bases between. Per germline, CDR1 DFQATT and CDR2 SNEGSKA (reference sequence). CDR3 protein: CSGLRRDTQYF. The CDR3 nucleotides read TGCAGTGGCCTAAGGAGGGATACGCAGTATTTT.

Notes on this clonotype: A much larger clone differs by one base, so this may be a read error. J is TRBJ2-1 and V is TRBV7-9, with a tentative D call TRBD2 (5 bases). Trimming stripped 4 bases from V and 0 bases from J, with 13 bases between. CDR1 and CDR2 from the germline V gene are SEHNR and FQNEAQ (reference sequence). This CDR3 spans 16 amino acids. The CDR3: CASSSWSGGSYNEQFF. DNA for the CDR3: TGTGCCAGCAGCTCTTGGAGCGGAGGCTCCTACAATGAGCAGTTCTTC.

Written as DNA, the CDR3 is TGTGCCAGCAGCCAAGGGAACCGATATGGCTACACCTTC. It encodes CASSQGNRYGYTF. This rearrangement joins TRBV14 to TRBJ1-2; D remains ambiguous. CDR3 length equals 13 residues. From germline, CDR1 is SGHDN and CDR2 FVKESK. Trimming shortened V by 1 base and J by 5 bases, and 8 bases separated the two germline ends.

This sequence joins TRBV24-1 and TRBJ2-7; D may be TRBD1 (7 bases). The CDR3 has 20 amino acids. The V end was cut by 4 bases, the J end by 3 bases, with 30 bases between. CDR1 is KGHDR, CDR2 SFDVKD, per germline. CDR3 DNA: TGTGCCACCAGTGACTGGCTCAGGGGGGTGACCAGAGGGATCGACTACGAGCAGTACTTC. The encoded protein is CATSDWLRGVTRGIDYEQYF.

This clonotype was seen many times. The chain couples TRBV3-1 to TRBJ2-3; maybe TRBD1 (6 bases). The CDR3 is 14 residues long. Germline values: CDR1 LGHDT, CDR2 YNNKEL (reference sequence). Trimming removed 1 base at V and 5 bases at J, with 10 bases between. The CDR3 sequence: CASSQGPTGDTQYF. The DNA for the CDR3 is TGTGCCAGCAGCCAAGGTCCGACAGGAGATACGCAGTATTTT.

This clonotype has ten or more counts. This chain uses TRBV2 with TRBJ2-1; perhaps TRBD2 as D (5 bases). The CDR3 totals 14 residues. The V gene lost 4 bases and the J gene lost 15 bases, with 22 bases spanning the gap. In germline, CDR1 is SNHLY, CDR2 FYNNEI. CDR3 sequence: CASSVNVHGLPPFF. CDR3 DNA: TGTGCCAGCAGTGTTAACGTACATGGACTGCCCCCGTTCTTC.

The chain couples TRBV7-2 to TRBJ2-5; D not resolved. CDR3 length equals 14 residues. The germline V and J ends were trimmed by 3 bases and 1 base, with 9 bases remaining between them. Per the germline V gene, CDR1 is SGHTA and CDR2 is FQGNSA. The CDR3: CTSSFTPAQETQYF. The DNA for the CDR3 is TGTACCAGCAGCTTTACGCCCGCCCAAGAGACCCAGTACTTC.

In its sample, this clonotype was seen once. The V and J genes are TRBV10-3 and TRBJ2-1; 10 nucleotides line up with TRBD2. CDR1 and CDR2 from the germline V gene are ENHRY and SYGVKD. This CDR3 has 14 amino acids. The CDR3 sequence is CVTSGLATDNEQFF. The CDR3 coding sequence is TGTGTAACCTCGGGACTAGCGACCGACAATGAGCAGTTCTTC.

This clonotype was picked up many times. The rearrangement joins TRBV10-3 to TRBJ2-6; 10 bases match TRBD1. J gave up 0 bases and V 4 bases, and 24 bases lay outside the gene matches. Germline CDR1 is ENHRY and CDR2 is SYGVKD. The CDR3 is 24 residues long. The CDR3 sequence is CAISGISRGQGTNAPLSGANVLTF. The CDR3 region has the DNA TGTGCCATCAGTGGAATTTCCCGGGGACAGGGGACCAACGCGCCCCTCTCTGGGGCCAACGTCCTGACTTTC.